This T cell receptor (beta chain) was retrieved from a study of T cells in Graves' hyperthyroidism and ophthalmopathy. This CDR3 has 16 amino acids. Germline V CDR1 and CDR2: SNHLY, FYNNEI. Trimming shortened V by 3 bases and J by 5 bases, and 18 bases separated the two germline ends. This clonotype was picked up many times. Amplification targeted TCR beta CDR3 regions from RNA transcripts. A set of HTBI primers served as the primers for a first-round RT-PCR of the TCR CDR3. Via MiXCR, TCRdb re-called the multiplex PCR reads, giving one row per CDR3 protein. This sample carries roughly 530,000 distinct CDR3 sequences, 17% of them seen once, and the ten largest clones take approximately 15%. Based on clinical symptoms, serum thyroxine and TRAb, thyroid ultrasound and orbital computed tomography, diagnoses were reached.

The V gene is TRBV2, the J gene TRBJ2-3; D is ambiguous. This TCR derives from a woman aged 18-29 years with Graves' ophthalmopathy. Specimen: blood. The CDR3 protein is CASSEESPEVGDTQYF. Written as DNA, the CDR3 is TGTGCCAGCAGTGAGGAGAGCCCAGAAGTTGGAGATACGCAGTATTTT.